This TCR beta chain is from a study of technical replicates of blood from several donors. The CDR3 is 15 residues long. Germline V lookup: CDR1 SGHVS, CDR2 FNYEAQ. J was trimmed by 2 bases and V by 5 bases; bases with no gene match: 5. The data were produced by immunoSEQ multiplex PCR, yet TCRdb's version contains in-frame clones alone and is incomplete. The sample comprises tens of thousands of clones, just over 90% of which are singletons, and approximately 0.27% rests with the top ten. The V and J genes are TRBV7-6 and TRBJ2-2; 7 bases are shared with TRBD1. The sequence came from a human donor in good health. Sequences were obtained from T cells isolated from PBMCs. The CDR3 nucleotides read TGTGCCAGCAGCCCGACAGGGCCTAACACCGGGGAGCTGTTTTTT. Translating it yields CASSPTGPNTGELFF.